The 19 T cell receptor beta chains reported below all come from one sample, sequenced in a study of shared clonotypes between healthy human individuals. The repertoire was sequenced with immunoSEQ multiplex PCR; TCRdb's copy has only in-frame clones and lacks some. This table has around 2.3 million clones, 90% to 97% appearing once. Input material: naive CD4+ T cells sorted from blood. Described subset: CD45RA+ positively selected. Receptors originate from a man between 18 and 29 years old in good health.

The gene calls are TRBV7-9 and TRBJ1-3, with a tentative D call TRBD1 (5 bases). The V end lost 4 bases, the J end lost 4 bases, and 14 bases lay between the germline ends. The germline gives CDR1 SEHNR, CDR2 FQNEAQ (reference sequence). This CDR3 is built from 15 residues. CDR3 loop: CASSSLEGYGNTIYF. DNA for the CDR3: TGTGCCAGCAGCTCCCTCGAGGGGTACGGAAACACCATATATTTT.

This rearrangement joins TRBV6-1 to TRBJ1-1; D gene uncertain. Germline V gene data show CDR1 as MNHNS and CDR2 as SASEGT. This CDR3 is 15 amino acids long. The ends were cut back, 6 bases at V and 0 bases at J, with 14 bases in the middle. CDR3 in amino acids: CASSVEGRVNTEAFF. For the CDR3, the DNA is TGTGCCAGCAGCGTGGAAGGGCGGGTGAACACTGAAGCTTTCTTT.

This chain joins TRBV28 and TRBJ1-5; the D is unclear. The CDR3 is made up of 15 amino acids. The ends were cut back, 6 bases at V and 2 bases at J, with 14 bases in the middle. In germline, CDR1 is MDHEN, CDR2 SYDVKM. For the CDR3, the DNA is TGTGCCAGCAGCTTACAACCGGTCCGCAATCAGCCCCAGCATTTT. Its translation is CASSLQPVRNQPQHF.

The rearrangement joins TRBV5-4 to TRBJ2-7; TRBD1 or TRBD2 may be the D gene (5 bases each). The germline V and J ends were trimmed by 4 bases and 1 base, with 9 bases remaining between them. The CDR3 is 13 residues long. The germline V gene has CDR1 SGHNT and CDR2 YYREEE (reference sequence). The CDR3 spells CASSRGVSYEQYF. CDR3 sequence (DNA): TGTGCCAGCAGCCGAGGGGTTTCCTACGAGCAGTACTTC.

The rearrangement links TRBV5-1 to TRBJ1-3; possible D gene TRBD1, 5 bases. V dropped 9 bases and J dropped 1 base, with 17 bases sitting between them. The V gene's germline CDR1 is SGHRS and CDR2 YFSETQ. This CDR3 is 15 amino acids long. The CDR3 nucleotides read TGCGCCAACCAGGGTCCAGGGCGGTCTGGAAACACCATATATTTT. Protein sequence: CANQGPGRSGNTIYF.

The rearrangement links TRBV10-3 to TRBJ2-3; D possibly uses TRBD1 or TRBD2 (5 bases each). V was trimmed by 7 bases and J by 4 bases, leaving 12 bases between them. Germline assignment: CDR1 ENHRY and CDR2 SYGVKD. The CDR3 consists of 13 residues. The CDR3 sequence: CAITRARADTQYF. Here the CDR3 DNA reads TGTGCCATCACCAGGGCGCGGGCAGATACGCAGTATTTT.

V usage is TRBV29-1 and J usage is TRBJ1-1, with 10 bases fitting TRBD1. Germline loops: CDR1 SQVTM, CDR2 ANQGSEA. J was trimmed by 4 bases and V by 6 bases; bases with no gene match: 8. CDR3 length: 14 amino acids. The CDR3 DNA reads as TGCAGCGTCGCTTCCGGGACAGGGGTCACTGAAGCTTTCTTT. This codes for CSVASGTGVTEAFF.

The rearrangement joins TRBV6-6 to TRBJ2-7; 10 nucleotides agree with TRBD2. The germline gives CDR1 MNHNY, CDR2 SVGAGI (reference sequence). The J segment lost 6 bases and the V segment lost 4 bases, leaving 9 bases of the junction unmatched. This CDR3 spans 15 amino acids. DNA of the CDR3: TGTGCCAGCAGTTCCACACTAGCGGGATCGGCCGAGCAGTACTTC. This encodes CASSSTLAGSAEQYF.

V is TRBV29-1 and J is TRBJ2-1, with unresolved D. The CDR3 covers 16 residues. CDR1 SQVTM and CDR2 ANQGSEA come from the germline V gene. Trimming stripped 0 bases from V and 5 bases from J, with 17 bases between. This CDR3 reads CSVEDWPGTSNNEQFF. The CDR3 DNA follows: TGCAGCGTTGAAGATTGGCCAGGTACCTCTAACAATGAGCAGTTCTTC.

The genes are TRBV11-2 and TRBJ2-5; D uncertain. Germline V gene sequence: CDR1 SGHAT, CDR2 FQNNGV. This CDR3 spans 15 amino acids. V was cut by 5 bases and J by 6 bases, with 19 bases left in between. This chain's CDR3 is CASSNRATIVQTQYF. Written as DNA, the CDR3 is TGTGCCAGCAGCAACCGGGCCACCATCGTTCAGACCCAGTACTTC. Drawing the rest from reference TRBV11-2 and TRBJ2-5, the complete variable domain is EAGVAQSPRYKIIEKRQSVAFWCNPISGHATLYWYQQILGQGPKLLIQFQNNGVVDDSQLPKDRFSAERLKGVDSTLKIQPAKLEDSAVYLCASSNRATIVQTQYFGPGTRLLVL.

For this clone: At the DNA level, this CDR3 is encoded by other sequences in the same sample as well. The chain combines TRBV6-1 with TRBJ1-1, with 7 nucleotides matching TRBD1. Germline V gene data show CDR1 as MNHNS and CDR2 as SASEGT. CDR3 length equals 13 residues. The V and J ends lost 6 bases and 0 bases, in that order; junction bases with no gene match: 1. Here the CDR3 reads CASRTGLNTEAFF. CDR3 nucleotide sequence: TGTGCCAGCAGGACAGGGTTGAACACTGAAGCTTTCTTT.

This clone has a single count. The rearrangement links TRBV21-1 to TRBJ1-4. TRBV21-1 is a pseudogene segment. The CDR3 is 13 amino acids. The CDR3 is CASSKGGNEKLFF. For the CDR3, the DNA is TGTGCCAGCAGCAAAGGAGGGAATGAAAAACTGTTTTTT.

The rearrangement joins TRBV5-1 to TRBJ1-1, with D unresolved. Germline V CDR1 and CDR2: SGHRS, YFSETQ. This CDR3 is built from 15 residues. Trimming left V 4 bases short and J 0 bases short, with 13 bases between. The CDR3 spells CASSPQQTMNTEAFF. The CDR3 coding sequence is TGCGCCAGCAGCCCACAACAGACGATGAACACTGAAGCTTTCTTT. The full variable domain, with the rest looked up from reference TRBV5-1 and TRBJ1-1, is KAGVTQTPRYLIKTRGQQVTLSCSPISGHRSVSWYQQTPGQGLQFLFEYFSETQRNKGNFPGRFSGRQFSNSRSEMNVSTLELGDSALYLCASSPQQTMNTEAFFGQGTRLTVV.

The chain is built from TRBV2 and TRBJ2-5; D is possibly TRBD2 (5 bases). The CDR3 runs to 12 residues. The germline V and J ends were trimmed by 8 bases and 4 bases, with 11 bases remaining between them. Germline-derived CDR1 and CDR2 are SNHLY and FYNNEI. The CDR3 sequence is CASGERAETQYF. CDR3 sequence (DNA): TGTGCCAGCGGGGAGAGAGCAGAGACCCAGTACTTC.

The CDR3 reads CASSISAAETQYF. Here the CDR3 DNA reads TGTGCCAGTAGTATATCAGCGGCGGAGACCCAGTACTTC. The rearrangement uses TRBV19 and TRBJ2-5, with D possibly TRBD2 on 5 matching bases. V dropped 2 bases and J dropped 5 bases, with 9 bases sitting between them. Germline CDR1 and CDR2: LNHDA and SQIVND (reference sequence). The length of the CDR3 is 13 residues.

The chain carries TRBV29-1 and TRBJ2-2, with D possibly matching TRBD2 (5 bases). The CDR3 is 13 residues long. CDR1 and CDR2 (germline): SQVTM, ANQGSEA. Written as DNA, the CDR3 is TGCAGTGCTTATCGGGATAACACCGGGGAGCTGTTTTTT. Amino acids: CSAYRDNTGELFF.

As DNA, the CDR3 is TGTGCTAGTGGTTTGCTAGGGTTGAATGAAGCTTTCTTT. Residues: CASGLLGLNEAFF. This sequence joins TRBV12-5 and TRBJ1-1; D gene uncertain. The CDR3 loop spans 13 amino acids. V gave up 2 bases and J gave up 7 bases, with 11 bases separating them. Germline loops: CDR1 LGHNT, CDR2 FRNRAP.

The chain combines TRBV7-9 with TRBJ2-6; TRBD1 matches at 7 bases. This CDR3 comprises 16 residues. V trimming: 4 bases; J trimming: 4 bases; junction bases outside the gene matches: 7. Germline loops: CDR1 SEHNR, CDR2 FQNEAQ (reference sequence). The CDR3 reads CASSSTGVGGANVLTF. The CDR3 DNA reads TGTGCCAGCAGCTCCACAGGGGTAGGAGGGGCCAACGTCCTGACTTTC.

The CDR3 nucleotides are TGTGCCAGCTCTAGCGGACAGCGAAGGTCTCTAAACACTGAAGCTTTCTTT. Amino acids: CASSSGQRRSLNTEAFF. The V and J genes are TRBV18 and TRBJ1-1; D is perhaps TRBD1 (6 bases). The V gene's germline CDR1 is KGHSH and CDR2 LQKENI. V gave up 6 bases and J gave up 2 bases, with 22 bases separating them. The CDR3 is 17 amino acids.